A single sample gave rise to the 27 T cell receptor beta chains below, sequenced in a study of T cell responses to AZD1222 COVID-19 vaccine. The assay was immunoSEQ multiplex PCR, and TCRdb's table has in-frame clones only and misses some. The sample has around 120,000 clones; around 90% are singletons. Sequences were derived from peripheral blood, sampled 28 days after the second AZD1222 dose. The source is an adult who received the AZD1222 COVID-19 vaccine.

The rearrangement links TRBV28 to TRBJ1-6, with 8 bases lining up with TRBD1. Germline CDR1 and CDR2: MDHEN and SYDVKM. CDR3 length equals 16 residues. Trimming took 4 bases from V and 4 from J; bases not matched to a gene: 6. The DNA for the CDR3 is TGTGCCAGCAGTTCCCTGACAGGGGAATATAATTCACCCCTCCACTTT. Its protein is CASSSLTGEYNSPLHF.

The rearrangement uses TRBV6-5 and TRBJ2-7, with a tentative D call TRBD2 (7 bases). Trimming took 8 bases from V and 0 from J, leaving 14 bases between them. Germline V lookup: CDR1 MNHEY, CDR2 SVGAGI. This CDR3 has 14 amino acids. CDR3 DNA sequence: TGTGCCAGCTGCCTAGGGGGGGCCTCCTACGAGCAGTACTTC. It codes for CASCLGGASYEQYF.

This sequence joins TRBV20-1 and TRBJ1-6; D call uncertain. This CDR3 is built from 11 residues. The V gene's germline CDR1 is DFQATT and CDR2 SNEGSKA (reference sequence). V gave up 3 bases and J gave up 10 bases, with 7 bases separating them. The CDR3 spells CSASVGSPLHF. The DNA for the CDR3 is TGCAGTGCTAGTGTCGGGTCACCCCTCCACTTT.

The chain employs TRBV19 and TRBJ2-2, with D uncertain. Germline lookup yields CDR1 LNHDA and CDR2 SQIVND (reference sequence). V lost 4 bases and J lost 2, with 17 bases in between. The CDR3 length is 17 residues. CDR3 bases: TGTGCCAGTAGTAAACTATTAGAACTCTTTAACACCGGGGAGCTGTTTTTT. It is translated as CASSKLLELFNTGELFF.

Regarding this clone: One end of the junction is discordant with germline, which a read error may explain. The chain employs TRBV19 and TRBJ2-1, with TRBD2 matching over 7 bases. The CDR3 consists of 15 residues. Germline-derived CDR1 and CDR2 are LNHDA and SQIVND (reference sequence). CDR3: CTSSGLAVSYNEQFF. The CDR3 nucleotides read TGTACCAGTAGTGGTCTAGCGGTGTCCTACAATGAGCAGTTCTTC.

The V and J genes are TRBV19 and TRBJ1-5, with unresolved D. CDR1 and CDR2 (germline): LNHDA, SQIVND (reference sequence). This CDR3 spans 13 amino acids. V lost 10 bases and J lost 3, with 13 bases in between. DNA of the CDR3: TGTGCCACAATGGGAGGTTACAATCAGCCCCAGCATTTT. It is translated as CATMGGYNQPQHF.

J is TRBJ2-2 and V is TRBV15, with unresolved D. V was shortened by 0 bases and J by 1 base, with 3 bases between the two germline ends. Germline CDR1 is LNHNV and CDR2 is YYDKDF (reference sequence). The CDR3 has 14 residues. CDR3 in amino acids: CATSRDLNTGELFF. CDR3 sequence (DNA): TGTGCCACCAGCAGAGATTTGAACACCGGGGAGCTGTTTTTT.

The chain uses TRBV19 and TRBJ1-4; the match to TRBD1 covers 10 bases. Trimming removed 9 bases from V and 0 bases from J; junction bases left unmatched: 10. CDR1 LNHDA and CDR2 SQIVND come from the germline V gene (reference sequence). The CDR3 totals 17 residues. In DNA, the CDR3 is TGTGCCAGCGCCGGGACAGGGGCCGTTGCAACTAATGAAAAACTGTTTTTT. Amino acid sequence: CASAGTGAVATNEKLFF.

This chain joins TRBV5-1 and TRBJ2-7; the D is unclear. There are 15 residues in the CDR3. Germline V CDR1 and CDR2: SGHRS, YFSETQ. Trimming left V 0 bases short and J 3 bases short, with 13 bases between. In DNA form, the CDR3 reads TGCGCCAGCAGCTTGGATGGCCTTCCCGGCTACGAGCAGTACTTC. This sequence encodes CASSLDGLPGYEQYF. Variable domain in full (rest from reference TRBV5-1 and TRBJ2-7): KAGVTQTPRYLIKTRGQQVTLSCSPISGHRSVSWYQQTPGQGLQFLFEYFSETQRNKGNFPGRFSGRQFSNSRSEMNVSTLELGDSALYLCASSLDGLPGYEQYFGPGTRLTVT.

DNA of the CDR3: TGTGCCAGCAGAAATTCGGACAGGGAAAAACTGTTTTTT. Amino acids: CASRNSDREKLFF. The rearrangement links TRBV6-6 to TRBJ1-4, with 7 bases fitting TRBD1. The ends lost 6 bases at V and 8 bases at J; junction bases unmatched: 6. This CDR3 has 13 amino acids. In germline, CDR1 is MNHNY, CDR2 SVGAGI (reference sequence).

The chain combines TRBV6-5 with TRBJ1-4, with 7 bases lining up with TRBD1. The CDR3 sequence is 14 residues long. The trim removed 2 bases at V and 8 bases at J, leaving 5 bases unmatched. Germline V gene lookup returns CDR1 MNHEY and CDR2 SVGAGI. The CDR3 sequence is CASSYRGRGEKLFF. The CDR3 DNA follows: TGTGCCAGCAGTTACAGGGGGCGCGGAGAAAAACTGTTTTTT.

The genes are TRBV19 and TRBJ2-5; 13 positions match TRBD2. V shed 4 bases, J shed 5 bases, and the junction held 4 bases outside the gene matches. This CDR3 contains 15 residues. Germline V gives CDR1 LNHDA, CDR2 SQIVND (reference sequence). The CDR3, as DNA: TGTGCCAGTAGTAGACTAGCGGGGGGCCTGGAGACCCAGTACTTC. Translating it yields CASSRLAGGLETQYF.

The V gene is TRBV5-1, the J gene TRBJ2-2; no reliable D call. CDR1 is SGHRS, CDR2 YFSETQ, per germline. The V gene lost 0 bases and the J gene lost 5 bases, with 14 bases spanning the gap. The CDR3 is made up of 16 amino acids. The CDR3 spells CASSLAMYSATGELFF. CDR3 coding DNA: TGCGCCAGCAGCTTGGCCATGTACAGCGCGACCGGGGAGCTGTTTTTT.

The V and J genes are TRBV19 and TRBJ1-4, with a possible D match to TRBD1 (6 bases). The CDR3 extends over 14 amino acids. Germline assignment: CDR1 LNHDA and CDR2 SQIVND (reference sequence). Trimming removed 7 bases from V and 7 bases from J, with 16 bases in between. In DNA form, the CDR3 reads TGTGCCAGTACCATTGGAGGGGGAGGTGAAAAACTGTTTTTT. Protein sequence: CASTIGGGGEKLFF.

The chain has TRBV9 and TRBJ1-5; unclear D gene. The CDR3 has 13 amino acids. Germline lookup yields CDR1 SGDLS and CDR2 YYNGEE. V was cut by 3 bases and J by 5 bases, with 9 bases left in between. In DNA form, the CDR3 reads TGTGCCAGCAGCGCCCGCCCGGATCAGCCCCAGCATTTT. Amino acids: CASSARPDQPQHF.

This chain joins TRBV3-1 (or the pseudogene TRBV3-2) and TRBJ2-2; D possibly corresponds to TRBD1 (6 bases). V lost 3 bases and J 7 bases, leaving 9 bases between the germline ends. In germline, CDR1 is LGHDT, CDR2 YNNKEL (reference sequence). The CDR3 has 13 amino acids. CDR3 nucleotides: TGTGCCAGCAGCCAGTACAGGGACGGGGAGCTGTTTTTT. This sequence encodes CASSQYRDGELFF.

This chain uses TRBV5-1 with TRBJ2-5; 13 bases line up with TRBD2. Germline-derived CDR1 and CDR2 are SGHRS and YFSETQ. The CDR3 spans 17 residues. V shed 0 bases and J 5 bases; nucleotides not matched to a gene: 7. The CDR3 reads CASSLVRTSGGGETQYF. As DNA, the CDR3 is TGCGCCAGCAGCTTGGTCCGGACTAGCGGGGGCGGGGAGACCCAGTACTTC.

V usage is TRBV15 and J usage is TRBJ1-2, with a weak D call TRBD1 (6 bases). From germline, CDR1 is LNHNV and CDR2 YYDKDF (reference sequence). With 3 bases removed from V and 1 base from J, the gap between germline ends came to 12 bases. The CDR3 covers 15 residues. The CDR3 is CATSRRGDNNYGYTF. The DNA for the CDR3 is TGTGCCACCAGCAGGAGGGGGGACAATAACTATGGCTACACCTTC.

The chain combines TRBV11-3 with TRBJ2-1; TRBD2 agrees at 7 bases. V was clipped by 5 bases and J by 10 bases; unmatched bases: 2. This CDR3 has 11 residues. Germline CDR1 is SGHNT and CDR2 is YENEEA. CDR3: CASSLGGEQFF. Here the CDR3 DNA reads TGTGCCAGCAGCCTCGGGGGGGAGCAGTTCTTC.

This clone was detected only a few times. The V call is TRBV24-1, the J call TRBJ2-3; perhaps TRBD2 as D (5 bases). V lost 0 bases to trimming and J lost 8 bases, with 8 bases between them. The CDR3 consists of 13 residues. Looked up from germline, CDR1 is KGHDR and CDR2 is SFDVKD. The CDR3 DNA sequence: TGTGCCACCAGTGATTTGGCTAGCTTTACGCAGTATTTT. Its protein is CATSDLASFTQYF.

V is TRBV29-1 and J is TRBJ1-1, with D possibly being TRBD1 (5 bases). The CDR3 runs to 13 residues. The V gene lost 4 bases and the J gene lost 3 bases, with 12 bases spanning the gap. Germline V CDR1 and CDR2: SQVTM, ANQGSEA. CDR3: CSVGEGSDTEAFF. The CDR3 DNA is TGCAGCGTTGGGGAGGGGTCGGACACTGAAGCTTTCTTT.

The CDR3 DNA reads as TGTGCCAGCAGTTTATATGGGGGCGTCACTGAAGCTTTCTTT. This translates into CASSLYGGVTEAFF. This chain links TRBV27 with TRBJ1-1; a possible D gene is TRBD1 (6 bases). The V gene's germline CDR1 is MNHEY and CDR2 SMNVEV (reference sequence). The CDR3 extends over 14 amino acids. Trimming stripped 1 base from V and 4 bases from J, with 10 bases between.

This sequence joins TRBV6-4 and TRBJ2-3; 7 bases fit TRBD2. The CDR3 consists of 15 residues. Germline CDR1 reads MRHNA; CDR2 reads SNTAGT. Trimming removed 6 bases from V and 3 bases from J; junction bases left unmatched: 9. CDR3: CASSVDGGGTDTQYF. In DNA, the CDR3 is TGTGCCAGCAGCGTGGACGGGGGAGGGACAGATACGCAGTATTTT.

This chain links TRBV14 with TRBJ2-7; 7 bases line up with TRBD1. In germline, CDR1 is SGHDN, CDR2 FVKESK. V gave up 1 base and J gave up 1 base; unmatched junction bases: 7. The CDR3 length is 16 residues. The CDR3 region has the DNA TGTGCCAGCAGCCAAGTATCTGGCAGGGGGTCCTACGAGCAGTACTTC. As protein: CASSQVSGRGSYEQYF.

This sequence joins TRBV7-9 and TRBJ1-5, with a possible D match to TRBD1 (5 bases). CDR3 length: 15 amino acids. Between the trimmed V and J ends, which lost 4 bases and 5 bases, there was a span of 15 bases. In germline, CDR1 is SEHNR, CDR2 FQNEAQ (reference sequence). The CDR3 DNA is TGTGCCAGCAGCTCGGGGGGGACCTCAGATCAGCCCCAGCATTTT. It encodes CASSSGGTSDQPQHF.

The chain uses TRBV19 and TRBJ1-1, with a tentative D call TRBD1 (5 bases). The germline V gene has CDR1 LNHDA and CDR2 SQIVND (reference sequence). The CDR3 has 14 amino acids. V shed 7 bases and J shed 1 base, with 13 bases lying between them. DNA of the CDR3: TGTGCCAGTATACTCTCAGGGAAGAACACTGAAGCTTTCTTT. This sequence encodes CASILSGKNTEAFF. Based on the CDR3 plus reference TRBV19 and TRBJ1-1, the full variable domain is DGGITQSPKYLFRKEGQNVTLSCEQNLNHDAMYWYRQDPGQGLRLIYYSQIVNDFQKGDIAEGYSVSREKKESFPLTVTSAQKNPTAFYLCASILSGKNTEAFFGQGTRLTVV.

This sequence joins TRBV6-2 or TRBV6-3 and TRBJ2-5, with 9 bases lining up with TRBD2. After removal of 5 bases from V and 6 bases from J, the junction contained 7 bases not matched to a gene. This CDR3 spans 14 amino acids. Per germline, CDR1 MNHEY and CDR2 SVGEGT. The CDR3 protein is CASSPAGGFKTQYF. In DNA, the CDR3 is TGTGCCAGCAGTCCAGCGGGGGGTTTCAAGACCCAGTACTTC.